The 2 T cell receptor beta chains presented below share a single source sample, sequenced in a study of blood T cell repertoires in COVID-19. Repertoires were generated with immunoSEQ multiplex PCR, while TCRdb's copy carries only in-frame clones and drops some. The sample carries fewer than 200,000 clones, around 90% recorded once. Specimen: PBMCs or T cells enriched from blood (not recorded which). Receptors were obtained from a woman aged 18 to 35 who had recovered from COVID-19.

This clone is a singleton in its sample. This rearrangement joins TRBV5-4 to TRBJ2-5; 9 positions agree with TRBD2. Trimming took 4 bases from V and 4 from J; bases not matched to a gene: 14. CDR1 is SGHNT, CDR2 YYREEE, per germline (reference sequence). The CDR3 is made up of 17 amino acids. DNA of the CDR3: TGTGCCAGCAGCCCCCCTTGGGCAGCGGGGGGATCAGAGACCCAGTACTTC. As protein: CASSPPWAAGGSETQYF.

V is TRBV5-1 and J is TRBJ2-7; perhaps TRBD2 as D (6 bases). The CDR3 is 13 amino acids. V gave up 1 base and J gave up 7 bases, with 12 bases separating them. CDR1 is SGHRS and CDR2 is YFSETQ in the germline V gene. CDR3 loop: CASSLQPAGEQYF. The CDR3 nucleotides are TGCGCCAGCAGCTTGCAGCCCGCGGGAGAGCAGTACTTC.